The 13 T cell receptor beta chains reported below all come from one sample, sequenced in a study of T cell repertoires in cytomegalovirus infection. TCRdb analysed the reads with MiXCR anew, one entry per CDR3 protein. The data contain roughly 69,000 distinct CDR3 sequences, 20% of them singletons. No antigen has been assigned to these receptors. This material consisted of CD8+ T cells from cultured PBMCs, taken from culture after CMV antigen stimulation. The receptor source for this set is a human donor in good health (CMV status not recorded). Some clones in this sample may be carry-over from other donors' samples.

This clonotype was observed many times. V and J are TRBV7-2 and TRBJ1-5; D remains ambiguous. Germline assignment: CDR1 SGHTA and CDR2 FQGNSA. The CDR3 spans 13 residues. Trimming took 8 bases from V and 1 from J, leaving 9 bases between them. CDR3: CASGVGSNQPQHF. Here the CDR3 DNA reads TGTGCCAGCGGAGTGGGAAGCAATCAGCCCCAGCATTTT.

Only a few counts were recorded for this clonotype. V gene TRBV5-1 combines with J gene TRBJ2-5; D is uncertain. V gave up 0 bases and J gave up 0 bases, with 6 bases separating them. This CDR3 is built from 14 residues. Per germline, CDR1 SGHRS and CDR2 YFSETQ. The CDR3 sequence is CASSLALYQETQYF. For the CDR3, the DNA is TGCGCCAGCAGCTTGGCACTGTACCAAGAGACCCAGTACTTC.

This rearrangement joins TRBV7-2 to TRBJ2-1; TRBD2 aligns across 8 bases. Germline lookup yields CDR1 SGHTA and CDR2 FQGNSA. CDR3 length: 16 amino acids. Unmatched junction bases numbered 9, after V lost 6 bases and J lost 2 bases. CDR3 DNA: TGTGCCAGCAGGGACCGGGCGGGGGGTACCTACAATGAGCAGTTCTTC. Protein sequence: CASRDRAGGTYNEQFF.

This clonotype appeared a few times. The V call is TRBV30, the J call TRBJ2-7; 9 nucleotides agree with TRBD1. Per germline, CDR1 GTSNPN and CDR2 SVGIG (reference sequence). There are 14 residues in the CDR3. Trimming removed 0 bases from V and 3 bases from J; junction bases left unmatched: 3. As DNA, the CDR3 is TGTGCCTGGAGTGTAGGGACAGGGAACTACGAGCAGTACTTC. It codes for CAWSVGTGNYEQYF.

This clonotype was recorded at least ten times. This sequence joins TRBV7-2 and TRBJ2-5; D remains unclear. V dropped 3 bases and J dropped 5 bases, with 10 bases sitting between them. Germline lookup yields CDR1 SGHTA and CDR2 FQGNSA. The CDR3 runs to 13 residues. CDR3 loop: CASSFRLTETQYF. CDR3 coding DNA: TGTGCCAGCAGCTTCCGCCTGACGGAGACCCAGTACTTC. Full variable domain (rest looked up from reference TRBV7-2 and TRBJ2-5): GAGVSQSPSNKVTEKGKDVELRCDPISGHTALYWYRQSLGQGLEFLIYFQGNSAPDKSGLPSDRFSAERTGGSVSTLTIQRTQQEDSAVYLCASSFRLTETQYFGPGTRLLVL.

The chain is built from TRBV14 and TRBJ2-3, with 9 bases lining up with TRBD2. In germline, CDR1 is SGHDN, CDR2 FVKESK. CDR3 length equals 16 residues. Trimming at V came to 4 bases and at J to 6 bases, leaving 11 bases not matched to a gene. The CDR3: CASSRRPAGGRDTQYF. The CDR3 DNA sequence: TGTGCCAGCAGCCGGCGGCCAGCGGGGGGACGGGATACGCAGTATTTT.

The chain combines TRBV6-2 or TRBV6-3 with TRBJ1-1; D is perhaps TRBD1 (6 bases). The germline CDR1 and CDR2 sequences are MNHEY and SVGEGT. The CDR3 has 16 residues. Trimming removed 5 bases at V and 0 bases at J, with 16 bases between. CDR3: CASSPAEGGLNTEAFF. The CDR3 DNA is TGTGCCAGCAGTCCGGCCGAGGGGGGTTTGAACACTGAAGCTTTCTTT.

The rearrangement links TRBV7-2 to TRBJ2-5, with 7 bases identical to TRBD1. Trimming took 0 bases from V and 4 from J; bases not matched to a gene: 8. Germline CDR1 is SGHTA and CDR2 is FQGNSA. The CDR3 runs 16 residues. CDR3 in DNA: TGTGCCAGCAGCTTAGCGGGGACAGACCTTCGAGAGACCCAGTACTTC. Protein product: CASSLAGTDLRETQYF.

The genes are TRBV7-2 and TRBJ2-4, with TRBD1 identical over 9 bases. V dropped 3 bases and J dropped 1; count of bases not matched to a gene: 10. Germline V gene sequence: CDR1 SGHTA, CDR2 FQGNSA. The CDR3 consists of 18 residues. The CDR3: CASSFNRGPKVAKNIQYF. DNA for the CDR3: TGTGCCAGCAGCTTCAACAGGGGGCCTAAGGTGGCCAAAAACATTCAGTACTTC.

This chain connects TRBV7-9 to TRBJ1-1; 7 nucleotides match TRBD1. This CDR3 has 15 residues. V lost 5 bases, J lost 0 bases, and 6 bases stayed unmatched. Germline V CDR1 and CDR2: SEHNR, FQNEAQ (reference sequence). The CDR3 coding sequence is TGTGCCAGCAGCACATCCGGGACAGTGAACACTGAAGCTTTCTTT. Encoded protein: CASSTSGTVNTEAFF.

This clonotype came up a few times. The chain uses TRBV12-3 or TRBV12-4 and TRBJ2-4; 7 bases are shared with TRBD2. With 6 bases clipped from V and 2 bases from J, the junction kept 4 bases outside the gene matches. This CDR3 has 14 amino acids. In nucleotides, the CDR3 is TGTGCCAGCAGCTTCGGGAGGACCAAAAACATTCAGTACTTC. Translated: CASSFGRTKNIQYF.

V is TRBV7-2 and J is TRBJ2-3; maybe TRBD1 (5 bases). V was pared by 4 bases and J by 3 bases, with 17 bases between. Germline loops: CDR1 SGHTA, CDR2 FQGNSA. The CDR3 spans 16 residues. The CDR3 is CASSSPFLDSTDTQYF. As DNA, the CDR3 is TGTGCCAGCAGCTCCCCCTTTCTTGACAGTACAGATACGCAGTATTTT.

This rearrangement joins TRBV12-3 or TRBV12-4 to TRBJ2-2, with D tentatively TRBD2 (6 bases). The V end was cut by 7 bases, the J end by 3 bases, with 18 bases between. The CDR3 loop spans 16 amino acids. The CDR3 DNA sequence: TGTGCCAGCACCGACCCCCTAGGGACTGACACCGGGGAGCTGTTTTTT. It codes for CASTDPLGTDTGELFF.